This TCR beta chain is from a study of Ad26.COV2.S vaccination and SARS-CoV-2 variants. Across the whole study: Donor joined the COV1001 Ad26.COV2.S trial arm. Broader study findings: Vaccinated individuals (as opposed to placebo recipients) had higher spike-specific TCR breadth.

The CDR3 is 15 amino acids. Germline assignment: CDR1 ENHRY and CDR2 SYGVKD. With V trimmed by 4 bases and J by 5 bases, 5 bases remained unmatched. Treatment noted: 15 to 20 received Ad26.COV2.S at low or high dose, single or two shots; roughly five received placebo; per-sample allocation not given. After the first vaccine or placebo injection, samples were drawn on day 63. An Ad26 vector expressing Wuhan-strain SARS-CoV-2 spike constituted the vaccine. Worth noting for this clone: Its antigen is unidentified.

Generated by immunoSEQ multiplex PCR, the TCRdb table keeps only in-frame clones and is missing some. In the table there are 300,000 to 500,000 clones, 75% to 90% of which are singletons. The origin of this receptor is a person between 18 and 60 years old who received the Ad26.COV2.S COVID-19 vaccine or a placebo. The sample was peripheral blood, taken in a trial of Ad26.COV2.S vaccine versus placebo. The chain couples TRBV10-3 to TRBJ1-6, with 7 bases aligning to TRBD1. The CDR3 nucleotides are TGTGCCATCAGTGTTATTGACAGGGATAATTCACCCCTCCACTTT. Protein product: CAISVIDRDNSPLHF.